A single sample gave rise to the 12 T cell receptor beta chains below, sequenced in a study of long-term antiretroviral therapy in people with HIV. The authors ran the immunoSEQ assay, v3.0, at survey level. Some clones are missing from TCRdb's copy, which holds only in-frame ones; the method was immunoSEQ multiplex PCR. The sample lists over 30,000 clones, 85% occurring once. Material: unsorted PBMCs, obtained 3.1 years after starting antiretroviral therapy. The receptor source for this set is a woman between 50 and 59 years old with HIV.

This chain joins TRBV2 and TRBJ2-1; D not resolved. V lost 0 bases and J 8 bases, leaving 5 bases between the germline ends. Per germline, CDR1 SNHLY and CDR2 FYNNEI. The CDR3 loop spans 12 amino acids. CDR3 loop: CASSEAGYEQFF. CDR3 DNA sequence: TGTGCCAGCAGTGAAGCTGGGTATGAGCAGTTCTTC.

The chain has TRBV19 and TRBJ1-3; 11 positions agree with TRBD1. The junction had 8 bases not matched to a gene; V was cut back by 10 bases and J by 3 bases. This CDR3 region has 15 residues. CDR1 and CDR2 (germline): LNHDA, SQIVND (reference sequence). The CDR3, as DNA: TGTGCCACCGAGGGACAGGGGGAAGGTGGAAACACCATATATTTT. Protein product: CATEGQGEGGNTIYF.

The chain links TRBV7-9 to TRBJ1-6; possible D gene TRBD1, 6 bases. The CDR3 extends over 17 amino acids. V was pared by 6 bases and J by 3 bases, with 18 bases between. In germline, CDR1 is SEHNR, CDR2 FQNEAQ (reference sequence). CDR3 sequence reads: CASSSTRGGVYNSPLHF. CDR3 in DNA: TGTGCCAGCAGTTCAACCCGGGGGGGCGTCTATAATTCACCCCTCCACTTT.

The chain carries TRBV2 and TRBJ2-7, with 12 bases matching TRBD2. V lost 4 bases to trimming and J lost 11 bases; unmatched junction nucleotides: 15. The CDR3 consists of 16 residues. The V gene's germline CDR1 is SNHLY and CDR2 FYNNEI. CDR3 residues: CASSGGSRLAGGNEYF. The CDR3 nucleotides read TGTGCCAGCAGTGGGGGGTCGAGGCTAGCGGGGGGGAACGAGTACTTC.

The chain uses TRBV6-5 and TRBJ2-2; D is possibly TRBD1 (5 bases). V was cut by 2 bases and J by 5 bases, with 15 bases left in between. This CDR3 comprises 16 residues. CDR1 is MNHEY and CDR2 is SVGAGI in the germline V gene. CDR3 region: CASSYGYSYRTGELFF. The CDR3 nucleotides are TGTGCCAGCAGTTACGGCTATTCCTACAGGACCGGGGAGCTGTTTTTT.

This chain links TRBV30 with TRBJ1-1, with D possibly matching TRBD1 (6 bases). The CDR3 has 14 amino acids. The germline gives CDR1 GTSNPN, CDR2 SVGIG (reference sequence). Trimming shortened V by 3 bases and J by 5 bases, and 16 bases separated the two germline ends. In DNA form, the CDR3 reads TGTGCCTGGAGGGATGAACAGGGAGGGACTGAAGCTTTCTTT. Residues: CAWRDEQGGTEAFF.

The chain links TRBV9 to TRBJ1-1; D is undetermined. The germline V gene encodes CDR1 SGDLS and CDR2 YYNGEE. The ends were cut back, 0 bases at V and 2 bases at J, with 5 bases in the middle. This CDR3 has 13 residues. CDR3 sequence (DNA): TGTGCCAGCAGCGTAGGAGCAAACACTGAAGCTTTCTTT. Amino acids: CASSVGANTEAFF.

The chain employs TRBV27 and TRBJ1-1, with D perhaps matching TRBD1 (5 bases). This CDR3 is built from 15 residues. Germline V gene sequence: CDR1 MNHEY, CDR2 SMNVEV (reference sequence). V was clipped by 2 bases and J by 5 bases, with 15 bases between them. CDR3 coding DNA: TGTGCCAGCAGTTTAAGGCCCCCGGGGGGGACTGAAGCTTTCTTT. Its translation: CASSLRPPGGTEAFF.

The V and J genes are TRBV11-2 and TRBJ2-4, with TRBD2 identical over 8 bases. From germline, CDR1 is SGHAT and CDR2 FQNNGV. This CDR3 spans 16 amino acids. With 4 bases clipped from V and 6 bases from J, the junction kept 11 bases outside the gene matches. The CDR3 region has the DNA TGTGCCAGCAGCTCCACCCGGGAGGGGCCTATAAACATTCAGTACTTC. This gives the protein CASSSTREGPINIQYF.

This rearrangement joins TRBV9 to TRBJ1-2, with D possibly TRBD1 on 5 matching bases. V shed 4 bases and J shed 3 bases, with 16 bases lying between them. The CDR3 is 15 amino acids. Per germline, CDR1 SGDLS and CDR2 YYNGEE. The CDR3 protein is CASSTGEGSYYGYTF. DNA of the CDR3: TGTGCCAGCAGCACCGGGGAGGGGTCTTACTATGGCTACACCTTC.

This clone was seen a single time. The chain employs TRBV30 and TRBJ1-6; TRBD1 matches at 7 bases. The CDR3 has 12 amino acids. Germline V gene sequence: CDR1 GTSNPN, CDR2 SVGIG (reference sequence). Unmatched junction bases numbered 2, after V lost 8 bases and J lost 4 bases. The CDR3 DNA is TGTGCCGGGGACAGATATAATTCACCCCTCCACTTT. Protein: CAGDRYNSPLHF.

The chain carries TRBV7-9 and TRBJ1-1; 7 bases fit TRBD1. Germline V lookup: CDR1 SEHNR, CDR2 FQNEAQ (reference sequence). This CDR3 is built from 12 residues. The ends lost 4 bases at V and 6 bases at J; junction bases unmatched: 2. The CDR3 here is CASSSQGPEAFF. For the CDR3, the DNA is TGTGCCAGCAGCTCACAGGGGCCTGAAGCTTTCTTT.